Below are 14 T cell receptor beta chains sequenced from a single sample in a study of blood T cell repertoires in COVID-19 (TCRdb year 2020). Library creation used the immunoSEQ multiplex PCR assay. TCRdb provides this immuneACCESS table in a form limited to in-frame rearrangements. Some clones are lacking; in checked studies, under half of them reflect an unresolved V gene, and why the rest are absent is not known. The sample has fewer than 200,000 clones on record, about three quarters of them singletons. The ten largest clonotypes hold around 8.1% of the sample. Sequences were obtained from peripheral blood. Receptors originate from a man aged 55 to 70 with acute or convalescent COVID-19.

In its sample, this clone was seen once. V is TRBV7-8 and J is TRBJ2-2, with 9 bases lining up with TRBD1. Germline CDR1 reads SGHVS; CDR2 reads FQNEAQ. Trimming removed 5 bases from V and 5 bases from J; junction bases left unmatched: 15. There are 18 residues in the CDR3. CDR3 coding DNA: TGTGCCAGCAGCCCCCTCCGTGGGGGGACAGGGTCAACCGGGGAGCTGTTTTTT. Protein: CASSPLRGGTGSTGELFF.

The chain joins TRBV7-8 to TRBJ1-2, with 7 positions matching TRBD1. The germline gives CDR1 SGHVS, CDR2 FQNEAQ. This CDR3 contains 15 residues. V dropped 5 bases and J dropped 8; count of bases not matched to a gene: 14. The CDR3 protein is CASSRGQVNRGGYTF. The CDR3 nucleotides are TGTGCCAGCAGCCGAGGACAGGTTAACCGTGGGGGCTACACCTTC.

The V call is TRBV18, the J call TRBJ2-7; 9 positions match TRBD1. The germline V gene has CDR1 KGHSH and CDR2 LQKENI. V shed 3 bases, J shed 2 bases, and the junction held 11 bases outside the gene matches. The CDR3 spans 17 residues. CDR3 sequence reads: CASSPPEGQGSTYEQYF. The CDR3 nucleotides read TGTGCCAGCTCACCGCCGGAGGGACAGGGTTCAACCTACGAGCAGTACTTC.

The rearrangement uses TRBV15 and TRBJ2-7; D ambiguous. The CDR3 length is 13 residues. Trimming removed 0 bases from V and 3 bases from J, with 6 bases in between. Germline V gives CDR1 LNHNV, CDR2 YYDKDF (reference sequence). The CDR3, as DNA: TGTGCCACCAGCAGAGATCCCGTCTACGAGCAGTACTTC. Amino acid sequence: CATSRDPVYEQYF.

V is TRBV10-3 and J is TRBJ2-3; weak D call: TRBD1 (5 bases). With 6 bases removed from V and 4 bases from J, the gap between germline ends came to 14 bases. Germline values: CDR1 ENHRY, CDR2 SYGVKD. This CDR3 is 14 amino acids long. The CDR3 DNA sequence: TGTGCCATCAGCACTCAACAGGTTGCAGATACGCAGTATTTT. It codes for CAISTQQVADTQYF.

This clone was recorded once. The DNA for the CDR3 is TGTGCCAGCAGCCTAATGAACACTGAAGCTTTCTTT. This sequence encodes CASSLMNTEAFF. This chain connects TRBV9 to TRBJ1-1, with no clear D. Trimming shortened V by 4 bases and J by 0 bases, and 4 bases separated the two germline ends. Germline assignment: CDR1 SGDLS and CDR2 YYNGEE. The CDR3 runs 12 residues.

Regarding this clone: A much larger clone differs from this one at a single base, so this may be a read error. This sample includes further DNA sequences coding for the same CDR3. The CDR3 region is CASSQGGTATAYEQYF. The CDR3 DNA follows: TGCGCCAGCAGCCAAGGCGGGACAGCTACAGCCTACGAGCAGTATTTC. V gene TRBV4-1 combines with J gene TRBJ2-7, with D possibly being TRBD1 (7 bases). This CDR3 is built from 16 residues. The germline V gene has CDR1 MGHRA and CDR2 YSYEKL.

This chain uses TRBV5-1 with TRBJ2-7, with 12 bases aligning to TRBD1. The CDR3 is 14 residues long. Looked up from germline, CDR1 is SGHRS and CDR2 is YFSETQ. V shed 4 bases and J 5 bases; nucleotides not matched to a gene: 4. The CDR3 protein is CASSTGTGGHEQYF. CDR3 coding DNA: TGCGCCAGCAGCACAGGGACAGGGGGCCACGAGCAGTACTTC. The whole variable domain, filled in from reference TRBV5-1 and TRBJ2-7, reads KAGVTQTPRYLIKTRGQQVTLSCSPISGHRSVSWYQQTPGQGLQFLFEYFSETQRNKGNFPGRFSGRQFSNSRSEMNVSTLELGDSALYLCASSTGTGGHEQYFGPGTRLTVT.

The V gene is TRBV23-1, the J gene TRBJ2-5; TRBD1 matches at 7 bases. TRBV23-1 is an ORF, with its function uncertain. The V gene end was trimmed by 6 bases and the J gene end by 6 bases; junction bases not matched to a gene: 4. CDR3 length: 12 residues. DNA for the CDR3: TGCGCCAGCAGGACAGGGAGAAAGACCCAGTACTTC. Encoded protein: CASRTGRKTQYF.

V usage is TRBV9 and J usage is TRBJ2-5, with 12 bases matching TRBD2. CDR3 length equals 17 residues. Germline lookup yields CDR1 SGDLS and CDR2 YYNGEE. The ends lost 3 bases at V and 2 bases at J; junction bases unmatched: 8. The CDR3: CASSDPRLAGDQETQYF. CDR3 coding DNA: TGTGCCAGCAGCGACCCCCGACTAGCGGGAGATCAAGAGACCCAGTACTTC.

This chain's CDR3 is CASSLAGINEQYF. CDR3 bases: TGTGCCAGCAGCTTGGCCGGGATAAACGAGCAGTACTTC. V usage is TRBV5-6 and J usage is TRBJ2-7; D is perhaps TRBD2 (5 bases). Germline V gene lookup returns CDR1 SGHDT and CDR2 YYEEEE. This CDR3 spans 13 amino acids. Between the trimmed V and J ends, which lost 0 bases and 5 bases, there was a span of 9 bases. Using reference TRBV5-6 and TRBJ2-7 for the parts outside the CDR3, the full variable domain is DAGVTQSPTHLIKTRGQQVTLRCSPKSGHDTVSWYQQALGQGPQFIFQYYEEEERQRGNFPDRFSGHQFPNYSSELNVNALLLGDSALYLCASSLAGINEQYFGPGTRLTVT.

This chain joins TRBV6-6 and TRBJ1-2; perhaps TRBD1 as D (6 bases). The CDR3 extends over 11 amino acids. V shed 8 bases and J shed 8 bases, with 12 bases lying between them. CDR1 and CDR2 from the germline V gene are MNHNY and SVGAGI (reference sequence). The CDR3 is CASAGGRGYTF. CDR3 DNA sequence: TGTGCCAGCGCGGGGGGCCGGGGCTACACCTTC.

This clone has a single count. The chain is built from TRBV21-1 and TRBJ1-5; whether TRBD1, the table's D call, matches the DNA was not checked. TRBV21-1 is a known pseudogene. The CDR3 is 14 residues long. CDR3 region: CASSKGRGNQPQHF. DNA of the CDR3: TGTGCCAGCAGCAAGGGCAGGGGCAATCAGCCCCAGCATTTT.

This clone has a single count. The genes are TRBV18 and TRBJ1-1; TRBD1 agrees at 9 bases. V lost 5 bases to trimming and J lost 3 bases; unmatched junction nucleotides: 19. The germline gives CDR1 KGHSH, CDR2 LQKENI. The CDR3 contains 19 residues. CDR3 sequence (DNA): TGTGCCAGCTCAGCTACCGCTATCTCCGGGACAGGGCATCACACTGAAGCTTTCTTT. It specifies CASSATAISGTGHHTEAFF.